This T cell receptor (beta chain) was retrieved from a study of T cell repertoires in cytomegalovirus infection. Trimming pared 7 bases from V and 5 bases from J, leaving 20 bases between. CDR1 and CDR2 (germline): SNHLY, FYNNEI. CDR3 length: 15 amino acids. TCRdb fed the reads into MiXCR, producing one record per CDR3 protein. The sample has hundreds of thousands of distinct CDR3 sequences, under 40% seen once. The chain recombines TRBV2 with TRBJ2-5; D may match TRBD1 or TRBD2 (5 bases each). The receptor was isolated from a human donor in good health (CMV status not recorded). Some clones in this sample may be carry-over from other donors' samples. Sequencing was carried out using PBMCs. In nucleotides, the CDR3 is TGTGCCAGCACCATACGGGACCGCCTGGGGGAGACCCAGTACTTC. Translating it yields CASTIRDRLGETQYF.